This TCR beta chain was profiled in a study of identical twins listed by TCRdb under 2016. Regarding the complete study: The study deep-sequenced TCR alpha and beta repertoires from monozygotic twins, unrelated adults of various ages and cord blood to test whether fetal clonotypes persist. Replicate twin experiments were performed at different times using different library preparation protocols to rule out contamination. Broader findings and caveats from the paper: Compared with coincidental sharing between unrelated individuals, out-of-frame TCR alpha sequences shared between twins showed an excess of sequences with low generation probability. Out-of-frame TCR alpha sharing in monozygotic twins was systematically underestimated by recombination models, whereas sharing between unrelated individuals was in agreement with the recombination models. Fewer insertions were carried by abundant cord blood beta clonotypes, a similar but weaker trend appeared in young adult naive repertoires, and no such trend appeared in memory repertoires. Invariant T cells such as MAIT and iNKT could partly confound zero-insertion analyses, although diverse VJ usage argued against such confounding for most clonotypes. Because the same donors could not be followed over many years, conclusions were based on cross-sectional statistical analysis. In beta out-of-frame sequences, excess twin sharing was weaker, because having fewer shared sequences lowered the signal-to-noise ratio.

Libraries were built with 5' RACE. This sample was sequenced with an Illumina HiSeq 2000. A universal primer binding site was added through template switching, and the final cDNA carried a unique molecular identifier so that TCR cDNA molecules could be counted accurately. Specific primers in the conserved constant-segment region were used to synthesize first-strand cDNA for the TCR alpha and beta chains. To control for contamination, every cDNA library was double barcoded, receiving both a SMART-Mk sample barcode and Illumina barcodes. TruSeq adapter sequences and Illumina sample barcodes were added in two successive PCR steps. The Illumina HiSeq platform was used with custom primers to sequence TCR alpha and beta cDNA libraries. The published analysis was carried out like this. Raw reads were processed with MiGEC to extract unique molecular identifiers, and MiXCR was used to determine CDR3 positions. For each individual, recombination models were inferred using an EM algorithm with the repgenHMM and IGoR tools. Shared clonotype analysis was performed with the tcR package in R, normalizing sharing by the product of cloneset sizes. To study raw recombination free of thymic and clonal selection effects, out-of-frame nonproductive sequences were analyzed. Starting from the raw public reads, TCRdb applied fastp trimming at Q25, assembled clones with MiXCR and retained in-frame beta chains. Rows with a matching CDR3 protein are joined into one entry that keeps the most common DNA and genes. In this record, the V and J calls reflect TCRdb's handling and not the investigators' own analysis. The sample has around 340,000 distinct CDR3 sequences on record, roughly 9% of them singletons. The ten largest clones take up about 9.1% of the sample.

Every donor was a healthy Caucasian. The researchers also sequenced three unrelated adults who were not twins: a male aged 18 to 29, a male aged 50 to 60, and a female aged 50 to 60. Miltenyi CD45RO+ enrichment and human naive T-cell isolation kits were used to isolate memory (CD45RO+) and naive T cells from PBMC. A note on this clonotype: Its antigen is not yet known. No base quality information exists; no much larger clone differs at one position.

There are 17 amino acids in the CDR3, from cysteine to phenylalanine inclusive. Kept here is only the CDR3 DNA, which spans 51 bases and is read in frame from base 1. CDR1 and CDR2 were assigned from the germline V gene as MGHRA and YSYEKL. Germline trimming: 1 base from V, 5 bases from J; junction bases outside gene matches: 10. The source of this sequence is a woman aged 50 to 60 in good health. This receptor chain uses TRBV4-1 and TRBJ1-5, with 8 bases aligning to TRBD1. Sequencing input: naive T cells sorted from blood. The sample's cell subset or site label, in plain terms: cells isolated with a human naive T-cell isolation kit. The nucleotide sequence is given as TGCGCCAGCAGCCAAGTATTTCAGGGGGCGAGGGATCAGCCCCAGCATTTT. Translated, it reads CASSQVFQGARDQPQHF.